The present TCR beta chain was sequenced within a study of blood T cell repertoires in COVID-19. TCRdb's table, derived via immunoSEQ multiplex PCR, lists solely in-frame clones and lacks some. The sample carries 40,000 to 50,000 clones, about nine tenths recorded once. Germline assignment: CDR1 SGHTA and CDR2 FQGNSA. Trimming removed 3 bases at V and 6 bases at J, with 13 bases between. The CDR3 is 14 amino acids. This clone has just one count. The genes are TRBV7-2 and TRBJ2-3, with no clear D. Sequenced material: peripheral blood. This clonotype was obtained from a man aged 45-60 years with active COVID-19. The CDR3 spells CASSFRLGNDTQYF. The DNA of the CDR3 is TGTGCCAGCAGCTTCAGGCTGGGTAACGATACGCAGTATTTT.